One sample yielded the 26 T cell receptor beta chains listed below, sequenced in a study of technical replicates of blood from several donors. Sequencing was performed with immunoSEQ multiplex PCR; in TCRdb, only in-frame clones are kept and a portion is missing. This repertoire shows roughly 100,000 clones, around 96% found once; its top ten account for under 0.45%. Sequenced input: T cells isolated from PBMCs. These receptors were obtained from a human donor in good health.

V is TRBV5-1 and J is TRBJ2-3; D may be TRBD1 (6 bases). V gave up 4 bases and J gave up 6 bases, with 12 bases separating them. The length of the CDR3 is 13 residues. The germline CDR1 and CDR2 sequences are SGHRS and YFSETQ. Here the CDR3 reads CASSPQGGDTQYF. The CDR3 bases are TGCGCCAGCAGCCCACAGGGTGGGGATACGCAGTATTTT.

The V gene is TRBV5-1, the J gene TRBJ2-2, with 10 bases lining up with TRBD2. Trimming removed 6 bases from V and 7 bases from J; junction bases left unmatched: 12. CDR3 length equals 16 residues. CDR1 and CDR2 from the germline V gene are SGHRS and YFSETQ. CDR3: CASNLGAGGPSGELFF. In DNA form, the CDR3 reads TGCGCCAGCAATCTCGGAGCGGGAGGGCCCAGCGGGGAGCTGTTTTTT.

On this clone: This sample also contains other DNA sequences that code for the same CDR3. The rearrangement links TRBV5-6 to TRBJ2-4; the D is unclear. Germline CDR1 and CDR2: SGHDT and YYEEEE. The CDR3 length is 14 residues. V was shortened by 2 bases and J by 1 base, with 7 bases between the two germline ends. CDR3: CASSLDIAKNIQYF. The CDR3 nucleotides are TGTGCCAGCAGCTTAGACATCGCCAAAAACATTCAGTACTTC.

J is TRBJ2-7 and V is TRBV28, with 8 bases identical to TRBD1. Looked up from germline, CDR1 is MDHEN and CDR2 is SYDVKM. J was trimmed by 0 bases and V by 11 bases; bases with no gene match: 9. The CDR3 is 14 amino acids. In DNA form, the CDR3 reads TGTGCCTGTACTAGGACAGGGAGCTCCTACGAGCAGTACTTC. Translated, it gives CACTRTGSSYEQYF.

V and J are TRBV9 and TRBJ2-2, with 7 positions matching TRBD1. The CDR3 length is 19 residues. The germline CDR1 and CDR2 sequences are SGDLS and YYNGEE. Unmatched junction bases numbered 15, after V lost 0 bases and J lost 4 bases. The CDR3 nucleotides read TGTGCCAGCAGCGTAGTGAGGGGGCCGGTGGGCGGAACCACCGGGGAGCTGTTTTTT. Translating it yields CASSVVRGPVGGTTGELFF.

The J gene is TRBJ1-2, the V gene TRBV9, with no clear D. Per germline, CDR1 SGDLS and CDR2 YYNGEE. The CDR3 sequence is 14 residues long. Between the trimmed V and J ends, which lost 4 bases and 5 bases, there was a span of 15 bases. In DNA form, the CDR3 reads TGTGCCAGCAGCACCGATGGGAGGCCTTATGGCTACACCTTC. Its translation: CASSTDGRPYGYTF.

The CDR3 here is CASSQVGGSYEQYF. The CDR3 region has the DNA TGTGCCAGCAGCCAAGTAGGCGGGAGCTACGAGCAGTACTTC. J is TRBJ2-7 and V is TRBV14, with 7 bases identical to TRBD2. This CDR3 region has 14 residues. Germline assignment: CDR1 SGHDN and CDR2 FVKESK. Trimming at V came to 1 base and at J to 3 bases, leaving 3 bases not matched to a gene.

The chain links TRBV28 to TRBJ2-6; no definite D call. The CDR3 is 17 amino acids. With 5 bases removed from V and 4 bases from J, the gap between germline ends came to 18 bases. Germline V lookup: CDR1 MDHEN, CDR2 SYDVKM. As DNA, the CDR3 is TGTGCCAGCAGTCCCCGTGCCCACCCAGCGGGGGCCAACGTCCTGACTTTC. Encoded protein: CASSPRAHPAGANVLTF.

The sample holds one count of this clone. The chain employs TRBV2 and TRBJ1-2; 8 bases map to TRBD1. The CDR3 contains 15 residues. After removal of 5 bases from V and 4 bases from J, the junction contained 9 bases not matched to a gene. Germline CDR1 and CDR2: SNHLY and FYNNEI. Written as DNA, the CDR3 is TGTGCCAGCAGTATTCCGGACAGGGCGATCTATGGCTACACCTTC. Its translation is CASSIPDRAIYGYTF.

The chain links TRBV29-1 to TRBJ1-1, with 7 bases lining up with TRBD1. There are 11 residues in the CDR3. Germline V CDR1 and CDR2: SQVTM, ANQGSEA. The V and J ends lost 7 bases and 7 bases, in that order; junction bases with no gene match: 6. CDR3 sequence: CSAVTGSEAFF. Here the CDR3 DNA reads TGCAGCGCCGTGACAGGGAGTGAAGCTTTCTTT.

The chain uses TRBV7-2 and TRBJ2-7, with 12 bases aligning to TRBD2. CDR3 size: 15 residues. CDR1 is SGHTA, CDR2 FQGNSA, per germline. The V and J ends lost 7 bases and 2 bases, in that order; junction bases with no gene match: 6. This CDR3 reads CASTLGLAGTYEQYF. The CDR3 DNA sequence: TGTGCCAGCACCCTCGGACTAGCGGGAACCTACGAGCAGTACTTC. Full variable domain (rest looked up from reference TRBV7-2 and TRBJ2-7): GAGVSQSPSNKVTEKGKDVELRCDPISGHTALYWYRQSLGQGLEFLIYFQGNSAPDKSGLPSDRFSAERTGGSVSTLTIQRTQQEDSAVYLCASTLGLAGTYEQYFGPGTRLTVT.

V and J are TRBV28 and TRBJ2-1; weak D call: TRBD2 (5 bases). The germline gives CDR1 MDHEN, CDR2 SYDVKM. Trimming stripped 3 bases from V and 12 bases from J, with 12 bases between. The CDR3 is made up of 12 amino acids. CDR3 residues: CASSFEGLRQFF. The CDR3, as DNA: TGTGCCAGCAGTTTTGAAGGACTCCGGCAGTTCTTC.

V gene TRBV19 combines with J gene TRBJ2-1, with TRBD1 matching 9 bases. CDR1 and CDR2 from the germline V gene are LNHDA and SQIVND (reference sequence). The CDR3 spans 12 residues. The CDR3 DNA sequence: TGTGCAACGACAGGGGGGGGTAAAGGGCAGTTCTTC. Amino acid sequence: CATTGGGKGQFF.

The rearrangement joins TRBV10-1 to TRBJ2-3; 7 positions match TRBD2. V gave up 3 bases and J gave up 4 bases; unmatched junction bases: 7. In germline, CDR1 is WNHNN, CDR2 SYGVQD (reference sequence). The CDR3 is 15 amino acids. The CDR3 nucleotides are TGCGCCAGCAGTGATGGGAGTGGGGGGGCAGATACGCAGTATTTT. It yields the protein CASSDGSGGADTQYF.

The chain links TRBV7-3 to TRBJ2-1; tentative D call: TRBD1 (6 bases). From germline, CDR1 is SGHTA and CDR2 FQGTGA. V was pared by 5 bases and J by 6 bases, with 11 bases between. This CDR3 contains 13 residues. CDR3 residues: CASSLKGGNEQFF. In DNA, the CDR3 is TGTGCCAGCAGCCTAAAAGGGGGCAATGAGCAGTTCTTC.

The chain combines TRBV11-2 with TRBJ2-3; 9 bases are a match to TRBD2. The V gene's germline CDR1 is SGHAT and CDR2 FQNNGV. V dropped 5 bases and J dropped 2; count of bases not matched to a gene: 5. CDR3 length equals 15 residues. The chain's CDR3 is CASSPGTSITDTQYF. The CDR3 coding sequence is TGTGCCAGCAGCCCCGGGACTAGCATCACAGATACGCAGTATTTT.

CDR3 bases: TGTGCCAGCAGCTGGGGGGACGAGCAGTACTTC. It yields the protein CASSWGDEQYF. The chain is built from TRBV5-4 and TRBJ2-7, with a tentative D call TRBD2 (6 bases). This CDR3 is built from 11 residues. V was cut by 3 bases and J by 5 bases, with 6 bases left in between. Germline CDR1 and CDR2: SGHNT and YYREEE (reference sequence).

This chain joins TRBV30 and TRBJ2-7, with 7 nucleotides matching TRBD2. The V segment lost 8 bases and the J segment 6 bases; nucleotides outside the gene matches: 13. Germline CDR1 GTSNPN, CDR2 SVGIG (reference sequence). The CDR3 is 13 residues long. CDR3 DNA sequence: TGTGCCGCGTCAGGCAGGGCGGGAGCCGAGCAGTACTTC. Protein product: CAASGRAGAEQYF. The full variable domain, with the rest looked up from reference TRBV30 and TRBJ2-7, is SQTIHQWPATLVQPVGSPLSLECTVEGTSNPNLYWYRQAAGRGLQLLFYSVGIGQISSEVPQNLSASRPQDRQFILSSKKLLLSDSGFYLCAASGRAGAEQYFGPGTRLTVT.

The chain employs TRBV19 and TRBJ2-6, with TRBD2 matching 8 bases. Germline V gene lookup returns CDR1 LNHDA and CDR2 SQIVND (reference sequence). This CDR3 is 18 amino acids long. The junction had 11 bases not matched to a gene; V was cut back by 5 bases and J by 2 bases. In DNA, the CDR3 is TGTGCCAGTAGTGACGGGGGGGCGCTTATACCTGGGGCCAACGTCCTGACTTTC. Encoded protein: CASSDGGALIPGANVLTF.

The chain joins TRBV6-5 to TRBJ1-1; D not resolved. The CDR3 covers 11 residues. Trimming stripped 6 bases from V and 7 bases from J, with 9 bases between. The germline V gene encodes CDR1 MNHEY and CDR2 SVGAGI. CDR3 nucleotide sequence: TGTGCCAGCAGGGGAGGGATTGAAGCTTTCTTT. Protein: CASRGGIEAFF.

The gene calls are TRBV25-1 and TRBJ2-3; D gene ambiguous. The CDR3 length is 15 residues. The V end lost 6 bases, the J end lost 5 bases, and 18 bases lay between the germline ends. Per the germline V gene, CDR1 is MGHDK and CDR2 is SYGVNS. CDR3 nucleotides: TGTGCCAGCAGGCACGGTACCCGCATGCGAGATACGCAGTATTTT. This translates into CASRHGTRMRDTQYF.

The chain couples TRBV7-8 to TRBJ2-7, with D possibly TRBD2 on 5 matching bases. V lost 5 bases, J lost 5 bases, and 13 bases lay in between. The length of the CDR3 is 13 residues. Per the germline V gene, CDR1 is SGHVS and CDR2 is FQNEAQ. Here the CDR3 DNA reads TGTGCCAGCAGCCCCCTTCCGGGAAACGAGCAGTACTTC. Encoded protein: CASSPLPGNEQYF.

The chain links TRBV28 to TRBJ1-4, with 10 positions matching TRBD1. There are 17 residues in the CDR3. Looked up from germline, CDR1 is MDHEN and CDR2 is SYDVKM. Unmatched junction bases numbered 6, after V lost 5 bases and J lost 0 bases. This chain's CDR3 is CASSGTGEGPTNEKLFF. The CDR3 nucleotides read TGTGCCAGCAGTGGGACAGGGGAGGGTCCAACTAATGAAAAACTGTTTTTT.

Here the CDR3 DNA reads TGTGCCAGCAGTCCTTTAACGGGTTATGGCTACACCTTC. Amino acid sequence: CASSPLTGYGYTF. The chain uses TRBV28 and TRBJ1-2; no clear D gene. The germline V gene has CDR1 MDHEN and CDR2 SYDVKM. V was cut by 5 bases and J by 5 bases, with 12 bases left in between. The length of the CDR3 is 13 residues.

The V and J genes are TRBV7-2 and TRBJ2-7; a weak D match, TRBD1 (5 bases). Germline lookup yields CDR1 SGHTA and CDR2 FQGNSA. Trimming left V 1 base short and J 1 base short, with 8 bases between. CDR3 length: 14 amino acids. The CDR3 nucleotides read TGTGCCAGCAGCTTAGTTCCAGGGTCCTACGAGCAGTACTTC. Amino acids: CASSLVPGSYEQYF.

The rearrangement links TRBV27 to TRBJ2-7; 10 nucleotides agree with TRBD1. Germline trimming cut 7 bases from V and 5 bases from J; bases unmatched to any gene: 5. This CDR3 is built from 13 residues. The germline gives CDR1 MNHEY, CDR2 SMNVEV (reference sequence). The CDR3 reads CASMRQGADEQYF. The CDR3 DNA sequence: TGTGCCAGCATGAGACAGGGGGCCGACGAGCAGTACTTC.